These 30 T cell receptor beta chains came from one sample sequenced in a study of human CD8 memory T cell subsets. Construction of TCR beta libraries was accomplished by means of UMI-labeled 5' RACE. TCRdb re-analyzed the 5' RACE reads; it lists each CDR3 protein once, without DNA. Its table records 10,000 to 15,000 distinct CDR3 sequences. The sample consisted of CD8+ T cells from PBMCs. The origin of the receptors is a human donor in good health.

This chain links TRBV29-1 with TRBJ2-7; TCRdb returns TRBD1, unconfirmable since there is no DNA. CDR1 is SQVTM, CDR2 ANQGSEA, per germline. This CDR3 is 19 amino acids long. The CDR3 sequence is CSVAGTRDRPSYEAYEQYF.

V usage is TRBV5-1 and J usage is TRBJ1-1; TCRdb returns TRBD1, unconfirmable since there is no DNA. The V gene's germline CDR1 is SGHRS and CDR2 YFSETQ. CDR3 size: 15 residues. This CDR3 reads CASSPWTGKGTEAFF.

Its frequency marks this clonotype as medium-sized. The chain employs TRBV5-4 and TRBJ1-1; TCRdb's D call, TRBD1, is unchecked because there is no DNA. The CDR3 is 14 residues long. Germline values: CDR1 SGHNT, CDR2 YYREEE (reference sequence). This CDR3 is CASSLGGPIPEAFF.

This clonotype is deemed medium-sized by its frequency. This chain uses TRBV5-1 with TRBJ1-2; the TRBD1 assignment by TCRdb is unverifiable without DNA. Germline V gene data show CDR1 as SGHRS and CDR2 as YFSETQ. This CDR3 is 16 amino acids long. The chain's CDR3 is CASSLGQGASNYGYTF.

The chain employs TRBV29-1 and TRBJ2-7; the D gene TCRdb calls, TRBD2, cannot be checked with no DNA. This CDR3 comprises 12 residues. Germline loops: CDR1 SQVTM, CDR2 ANQGSEA. The CDR3 is CSVAVAPYEQYF.

The V and J genes are TRBV30 and TRBJ2-7. The CDR3 extends over 14 amino acids. Germline assignment: CDR1 GTSNPN and CDR2 SVGIG (reference sequence). The CDR3 protein is CAWNTGTYSYEQYF. The full variable domain, rest sourced from reference TRBV30 and TRBJ2-7, is SQTIHQWPATLVQPVGSPLSLECTVEGTSNPNLYWYRQAAGRGLQLLFYSVGIGQISSEVPQNLSASRPQDRQFILSSKKLLLSDSGFYLCAWNTGTYSYEQYFGPGTRLTVT.

J is TRBJ2-1 and V is TRBV12-3 or TRBV12-4; TCRdb's D call, TRBD2, is unchecked because there is no DNA. The CDR3 has 14 amino acids. The CDR3 reads CASSLREGYNEQFF.

The genes are TRBV19 and TRBJ1-2. The CDR3 runs 15 residues. CDR1 is LNHDA, CDR2 SQIVND, per germline (reference sequence). This CDR3 is CASSSPLSGIYGYTF.

The J gene is TRBJ2-7, the V gene TRBV5-4; there is no DNA to check the TCRdb D call of TRBD1. CDR1 and CDR2 (germline): SGHNT, YYREEE (reference sequence). This CDR3 region has 17 residues. The CDR3 sequence is CASSPPYQSTGNYEQYF.

Its frequency marks this clonotype as medium-sized. This chain uses TRBV4-2 with TRBJ1-1; the D gene TCRdb calls, TRBD1, cannot be checked with no DNA. CDR1 LGHNA and CDR2 YNFKEQ come from the germline V gene. The CDR3 has 15 residues. The CDR3 reads CASSQETGGNTEAFF.

This sequence joins TRBV29-1 and TRBJ2-7; the TCRdb D gene call, TRBD1, has no DNA to confirm it. This CDR3 region has 13 residues. Germline CDR1 and CDR2: SQVTM and ANQGSEA. The chain's CDR3 is CSGGTGISYEQYF.

This chain connects TRBV9 to TRBJ1-2. CDR3 length: 14 amino acids. Germline assignment: CDR1 SGDLS and CDR2 YYNGEE. The CDR3 loop is CASSVMSNDYGYTF.

By frequency, this clonotype registers medium-sized. The gene calls are TRBV12-5 and TRBJ1-2. CDR3 size: 15 residues. Germline CDR1 LGHNT, CDR2 FRNRAP. CDR3: CASGLGGTMLYGYTF.

This CDR3 reads CASSPSLGFDNEQFF. The chain has TRBV11-2 and TRBJ2-1. This CDR3 region has 15 residues. The germline CDR1 and CDR2 sequences are SGHAT and FQNNGV.

The CDR3 here is CASSDQAGLMNEQFF. V is TRBV6-4 and J is TRBJ2-1; TCRdb's D gene call, TRBD2, goes unchecked for lack of DNA. The germline V gene has CDR1 MRHNA and CDR2 SNTAGT. The CDR3 totals 15 residues.

The CDR3: CASSESGAAEAFF. The rearrangement joins TRBV6-4 to TRBJ1-1; TCRdb's assignment of TRBD1 cannot be checked, as there is no DNA. The CDR3 totals 13 residues. Germline values: CDR1 MRHNA, CDR2 SNTAGT.

V usage is TRBV5-1 and J usage is TRBJ2-3; the TCRdb call, TRBD1, lacks DNA for checking. This CDR3 has 15 residues. CDR1 is SGHRS and CDR2 is YFSETQ in the germline V gene. The chain's CDR3 is CASRVRDRAPDTQYF.

This chain connects TRBV20-1 to TRBJ2-3; TCRdb selects TRBD2, and the lack of DNA leaves this call unchecked. The germline CDR1 and CDR2 sequences are DFQATT and SNEGSKA (reference sequence). The CDR3 loop spans 16 amino acids. CDR3 amino acids: CSARDLSGGFTDTQYF.

CDR3 sequence reads: CAWSIETGRNEQFF. The chain employs TRBV30 and TRBJ2-1; absent DNA, TCRdb's TRBD1 call cannot be checked. This CDR3 region has 14 residues. Germline CDR1 GTSNPN, CDR2 SVGIG (reference sequence).

The chain is built from TRBV14 and TRBJ1-6. This CDR3 is built from 14 residues. Germline V lookup: CDR1 SGHDN, CDR2 FVKESK. The CDR3 loop reads CASSQGFYNSPLHF.

This chain links TRBV2 with TRBJ1-6. The CDR3 is 15 residues long. In germline, CDR1 is SNHLY, CDR2 FYNNEI. The CDR3 sequence: CASREDSSYNSPLHF.

The rearrangement uses TRBV7-2 and TRBJ1-6; TCRdb reports TRBD1, a call that lacks DNA to check it against. The CDR3 consists of 16 residues. Germline CDR1 SGHTA, CDR2 FQGNSA. CDR3 amino acids: CASSLNPGQGNSPLHF.

The V and J genes are TRBV12-3 or TRBV12-4 and TRBJ2-4; TCRdb's D gene call, TRBD2, goes unchecked for lack of DNA. The CDR3 runs 15 residues. CDR3 sequence reads: CASSFSLLAGAVQYF.

Measured by frequency, this clonotype is large. This CDR3 is CASSLEGATDTQYF. The gene calls are TRBV7-9 and TRBJ2-3; TCRdb proposes TRBD1, but this gene call is untestable without DNA. The CDR3 is made up of 14 amino acids. Germline lookup yields CDR1 SEHNR and CDR2 FQNEAQ (reference sequence).

The V and J genes are TRBV6-6 and TRBJ1-1; TCRdb's D call, TRBD1, is unchecked because there is no DNA. CDR1 is MNHNY, CDR2 SVGAGI, per germline (reference sequence). The CDR3 sequence is 14 residues long. CDR3 in amino acids: CASSYGAGRTEAFF.

V gene TRBV28 combines with J gene TRBJ2-7; as DNA is missing, the TRBD1 call by TCRdb cannot be tested. Germline V gene data show CDR1 as MDHEN and CDR2 as SYDVKM. This CDR3 contains 16 residues. The CDR3 region is CASSLTLDSYGYEQYF.

V gene TRBV28 combines with J gene TRBJ2-1; no DNA is available, so the TRBD1 call from TCRdb remains unchecked. This CDR3 contains 15 residues. Germline V gene lookup returns CDR1 MDHEN and CDR2 SYDVKM. The CDR3: CASSAAGDIGNEQFF.

The rearrangement joins TRBV29-1 to TRBJ1-5; lacking DNA, the TRBD1 call made by TCRdb goes unchecked. CDR1 and CDR2 from the germline V gene are SQVTM and ANQGSEA. The CDR3 contains 13 residues. The CDR3: CSVEEPETGSQHF.

The chain couples TRBV29-1 to TRBJ2-3. The CDR3 has 12 amino acids. Germline V gene lookup returns CDR1 SQVTM and CDR2 ANQGSEA. The CDR3 is CSVEGALNTQYF.

CDR3 sequence reads: CASPARRDRRSPLHF. The rearrangement joins TRBV6-2 or TRBV6-3 to TRBJ1-6; TCRdb selects TRBD1, and the lack of DNA leaves this call unchecked. Germline CDR1 and CDR2: MNHEY and SVGEGT. CDR3 length: 15 residues.